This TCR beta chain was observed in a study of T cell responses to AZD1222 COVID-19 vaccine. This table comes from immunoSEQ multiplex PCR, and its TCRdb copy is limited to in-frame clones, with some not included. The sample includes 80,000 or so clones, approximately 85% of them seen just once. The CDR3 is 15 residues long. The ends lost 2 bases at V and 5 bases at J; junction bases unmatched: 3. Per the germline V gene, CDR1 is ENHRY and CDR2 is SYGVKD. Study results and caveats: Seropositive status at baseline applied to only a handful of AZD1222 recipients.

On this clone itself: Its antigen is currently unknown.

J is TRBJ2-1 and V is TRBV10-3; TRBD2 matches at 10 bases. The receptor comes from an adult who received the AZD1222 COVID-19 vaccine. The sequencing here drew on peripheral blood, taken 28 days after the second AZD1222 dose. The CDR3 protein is CAISEPGLANNEQFF. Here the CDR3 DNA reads TGTGCCATCAGTGAGCCGGGACTAGCGAACAATGAGCAGTTCTTC.